These 8 T cell receptor beta chains were sequenced from one sample in a study of neoadjuvant anti-PD-1 for oral cavity cancer. Profiled with immunoSEQ multiplex PCR; TCRdb holds only in-frame clones, not every one. Of tens of thousands of clones listed, approximately 27% are singletons. Time point defined: after neoadjuvant nivolumab, at surgical resection. This specimen was tumor tissue, taken after nivolumab (anti-PD-1) treatment. The source of these receptors is a person between 40 and 85 years old with oral cavity squamous cell carcinoma.

The rearrangement joins TRBV7-2 to TRBJ1-2; TRBD1 is a possible D gene (6 bases). From germline, CDR1 is SGHTA and CDR2 FQGNSA. Between the trimmed V and J ends, which lost 1 base and 4 bases, there was a span of 16 bases. The length of the CDR3 is 16 residues. CDR3: CASSLVFGGQGYGYTF. The DNA of the CDR3 is TGTGCCAGCAGCTTAGTGTTTGGGGGCCAGGGCTATGGCTACACCTTC.

This chain uses TRBV7-2 with TRBJ2-5; weak D call: TRBD2 (6 bases). Trimming cost V 3 bases and J 1 base, with 9 bases left between them. The length of the CDR3 is 14 residues. CDR1 SGHTA and CDR2 FQGNSA come from the germline V gene. CDR3 sequence: CASSLLAPQETQYF. The CDR3 DNA follows: TGTGCCAGCAGCTTGCTAGCGCCCCAAGAGACCCAGTACTTC.

This clone was recorded a few times. The CDR3 spells CASSPVSNPRTQYF. CDR3 sequence (DNA): TGTGCCAGCAGCCCCGTATCCAATCCCCGGACCCAGTACTTC. The chain combines TRBV7-3 with TRBJ2-5; no definite D call. With 5 bases removed from V and 7 bases from J, the gap between germline ends came to 17 bases. This CDR3 spans 14 amino acids. Germline values: CDR1 SGHTA, CDR2 FQGTGA. The whole variable domain, filled in from reference TRBV7-3 and TRBJ2-5, reads GAGVSQTPSNKVTEKGKYVELRCDPISGHTALYWYRQSLGQGPEFLIYFQGTGAADDSGLPNDRFFAVRPEGSVSTLKIQRTERGDSAVYLCASSPVSNPRTQYFGPGTRLLVL.

Details on this clone: Other DNA sequences in the same sample also yield this CDR3. This sequence joins TRBV30 and TRBJ2-1, with TRBD2 matching 8 bases. Germline values: CDR1 GTSNPN, CDR2 SVGIG (reference sequence). The trim removed 0 bases at V and 3 bases at J, leaving 4 bases unmatched. The CDR3 runs to 15 residues. CDR3 bases: TGTGCCTGGAGTGTAATTGCGGGAGGCTACAATGAGCAGTTCTTC. This gives the protein CAWSVIAGGYNEQFF.

This clone was seen only a few times. As DNA, the CDR3 is TGTGCCAGCAGTTTTGCGGGGCAAAACTATGGCTACACCTTC. Its translation is CASSFAGQNYGYTF. V is TRBV28 and J is TRBJ1-2, with D possibly TRBD1 on 5 matching bases. Deletions cut 3 bases from V and 2 bases from J, with 10 bases between. There are 14 residues in the CDR3. Germline values: CDR1 MDHEN, CDR2 SYDVKM.

A few counts support this clone. The chain links TRBV2 to TRBJ2-3; 7 bases line up with TRBD1. Trimming took 8 bases from V and 6 from J; bases not matched to a gene: 8. The germline CDR1 and CDR2 sequences are SNHLY and FYNNEI. The CDR3 spans 13 residues. CDR3: CASQIRQGDTQYF. The DNA of the CDR3 is TGTGCCAGCCAGATCCGACAGGGTGATACGCAGTATTTT.

This clone occurred a few times. The chain uses TRBV14 and TRBJ1-1; D is ambiguous. Between the trimmed V and J ends, which lost 3 bases and 2 bases, there was a span of 7 bases. The CDR3 covers 13 residues. Per germline, CDR1 SGHDN and CDR2 FVKESK. CDR3 protein: CASSHRRNTEAFF. The CDR3 bases are TGTGCCAGCAGCCATCGACGTAACACTGAAGCTTTCTTT.

This clone was observed a handful of times. The gene calls are TRBV6-5 and TRBJ1-3; 8 bases map to TRBD1. This CDR3 contains 15 residues. Germline CDR1 MNHEY, CDR2 SVGAGI. Trimming at V came to 5 bases and at J to 3 bases, leaving 6 bases not matched to a gene. CDR3 bases: TGTGCCAGCAGTCAACAGGGGGGGATTGGAAACACCATATATTTT. It is translated as CASSQQGGIGNTIYF.